The clone carrying this T cell receptor beta chain has just a few counts. In the original workflow: Estimation of nucleated cell counts relied on the amplification of reference gene primers. Some clones are missing from TCRdb's copy, which holds only in-frame ones; the method was immunoSEQ multiplex PCR. The V and J calls and clone size were taken over from that table, and D and trimming were inferred from the DNA. The table shows about 320,000 clones, with approximately 84% occurring only once. The data are from a study of blood T cell repertoires in COVID-19. Study as a whole: Spain, Italy and the United States supplied samples that represented acute and convalescent COVID-19.

The germline V gene encodes CDR1 SNHLY and CDR2 FYNNEI. The CDR3 is 13 residues long. V gave up 5 bases and J gave up 5 bases; unmatched junction bases: 3. The source material was PBMCs or T cells enriched from blood (not recorded which). This chain links TRBV2 with TRBJ1-1; 9 bases match TRBD1. This sequence was found in a woman aged 18-29 years who had recovered from COVID-19. The CDR3 is CASSTGQGTEAFF. The CDR3 DNA reads as TGTGCCAGCAGTACCGGACAGGGGACTGAAGCTTTCTTT.